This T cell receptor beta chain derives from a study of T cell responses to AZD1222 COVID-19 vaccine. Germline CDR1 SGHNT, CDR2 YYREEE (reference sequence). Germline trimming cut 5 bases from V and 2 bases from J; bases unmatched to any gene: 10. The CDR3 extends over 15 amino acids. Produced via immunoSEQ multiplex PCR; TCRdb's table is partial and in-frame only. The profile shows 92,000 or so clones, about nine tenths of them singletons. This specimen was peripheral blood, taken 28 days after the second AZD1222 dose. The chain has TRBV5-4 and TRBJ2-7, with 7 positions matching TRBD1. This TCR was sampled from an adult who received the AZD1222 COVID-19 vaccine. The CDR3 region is CASSLSAGTAYEQYF. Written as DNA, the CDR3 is TGTGCCAGCAGTCTCTCGGCAGGGACAGCCTACGAGCAGTACTTC. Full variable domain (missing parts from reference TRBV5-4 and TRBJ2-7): ETGVTQSPTHLIKTRGQQVTLRCSSQSGHNTVSWYQQALGQGPQFIFQYYREEENGRGNFPPRFSGLQFPNYSSELNVNALELDDSALYLCASSLSAGTAYEQYFGPGTRLTVT.